One sample yielded the 8 T cell receptor beta chains listed below, sequenced in a study of T cell responses to AZD1222 COVID-19 vaccine. Clones were sequenced by immunoSEQ multiplex PCR, and TCRdb holds only the in-frame ones, with some missing. Among 150,000 or so clones, roughly 90% were seen once, and the ten largest hold around 3.3%. Here the sequenced sample was peripheral blood, taken 28 days after the second AZD1222 dose. Receptors originate from an adult who received the AZD1222 COVID-19 vaccine.

The chain is built from TRBV10-3 and TRBJ1-5; no definite D call. This CDR3 contains 20 residues. In germline, CDR1 is ENHRY, CDR2 SYGVKD. Deletions cut 4 bases from V and 6 bases from J, with 31 bases between. CDR3 amino acids: CAISALEYNGLEGISQPQHF. CDR3 coding DNA: TGTGCCATCAGTGCCCTCGAGTACAATGGACTTGAGGGAATTAGTCAGCCCCAGCATTTT.

The chain uses TRBV6-5 and TRBJ2-7; TRBD1 matches 9 bases. V lost 5 bases to trimming and J lost 4 bases; unmatched junction nucleotides: 6. The CDR3 runs 14 residues. Per germline, CDR1 MNHEY and CDR2 SVGAGI. DNA of the CDR3: TGTGCCAGCAGTCACGGGGACAGGGAGTACGAGCAGTACTTC. Residues: CASSHGDREYEQYF.

The rearrangement links TRBV4-2 to TRBJ1-3; no firm D call. The CDR3 length is 15 residues. V was cut by 4 bases and J by 0 bases, with 10 bases left in between. Germline CDR1 reads LGHNA; CDR2 reads YNFKEQ. The CDR3 spells CASSPDWSSGNTIYF. As DNA, the CDR3 is TGTGCCAGCAGCCCCGACTGGAGCTCTGGAAACACCATATATTTT.

The chain carries TRBV5-1 and TRBJ1-2; D is undetermined. The CDR3 runs to 18 residues. Between the trimmed V and J ends, which lost 2 bases and 2 bases, there was a span of 22 bases. Germline V CDR1 and CDR2: SGHRS, YFSETQ. CDR3 in amino acids: CASSLGWGSGPVNYGYTF. For the CDR3, the DNA is TGCGCCAGCAGCTTAGGATGGGGTTCCGGACCAGTCAACTATGGCTACACCTTC.

This clone showed up just once. CDR3 DNA sequence: TGTGCCAGCAGTTACTGGGGAGAGACCCAGTACTTC. It encodes CASSYWGETQYF. This chain connects TRBV6-2 or TRBV6-3 to TRBJ2-5; D unclear. Germline values: CDR1 MNHEY, CDR2 SVGEGT. Trimming took 1 base from V and 4 from J, leaving 4 bases between them. This CDR3 region has 12 residues.

The CDR3, as DNA: TGTGCCAGCAGCAACCCGACAGTCTCCTACAATGAGCAGTTCTTC. Residues: CASSNPTVSYNEQFF. The chain joins TRBV21-1 to TRBJ2-1; the table gives TRBD1 as D, unverified against the DNA. TRBV21-1 is described as a pseudogene. The CDR3 contains 15 residues.

The V gene is TRBV19, the J gene TRBJ1-5; TRBD1 matches 8 bases. V dropped 3 bases and J dropped 2; count of bases not matched to a gene: 6. Per germline, CDR1 LNHDA and CDR2 SQIVND (reference sequence). The length of the CDR3 is 16 residues. CDR3 DNA sequence: TGTGCCAGTAGTATTAGGACAGGGACGGGCAATCAGCCCCAGCATTTT. It encodes CASSIRTGTGNQPQHF. Full variable domain (remainder filled in from reference TRBV19 and TRBJ1-5): DGGITQSPKYLFRKEGQNVTLSCEQNLNHDAMYWYRQDPGQGLRLIYYSQIVNDFQKGDIAEGYSVSREKKESFPLTVTSAQKNPTAFYLCASSIRTGTGNQPQHFGDGTRLSIL.

This clone was detected once. The chain has TRBV20-1 and TRBJ2-7; 8 bases line up with TRBD2. J gave up 1 base and V 3 bases, and 5 bases lay outside the gene matches. Germline CDR1 and CDR2: DFQATT and SNEGSKA (reference sequence). The CDR3 length is 14 residues. CDR3 amino acids: CSASSPSGSYEQYF. CDR3 nucleotides: TGCAGTGCTAGTTCGCCTAGCGGGTCCTACGAGCAGTACTTC.